This T cell receptor beta chain was profiled in a study of blood T cell repertoires in COVID-19. TCRdb's copy holds only in-frame clones and misses some; the assay was immunoSEQ multiplex PCR. The sample holds some 170,000 clones, about 88% seen once. Trimming cost V 2 bases and J 1 base, with 9 bases left between them. The germline gives CDR1 SGHNT, CDR2 YYREEE (reference sequence). The CDR3 runs 14 residues. The V gene is TRBV5-4, the J gene TRBJ1-2, with D hard to call. This TCR came from a man aged 40-49 years with acute or convalescent COVID-19. Sequencing used peripheral blood. CDR3 sequence: CASSFSGNNYGYTF. CDR3 bases: TGTGCCAGCAGCTTTTCGGGAAATAACTATGGCTACACCTTC. The whole variable domain, remainder taken from reference TRBV5-4 and TRBJ1-2, is ETGVTQSPTHLIKTRGQQVTLRCSSQSGHNTVSWYQQALGQGPQFIFQYYREEENGRGNFPPRFSGLQFPNYSSELNVNALELDDSALYLCASSFSGNNYGYTFGSGTRLTVV.